This entry lists 15 T cell receptor beta chains sequenced from one sample in a study of blood T cell repertoires in COVID-19. Data came from immunoSEQ multiplex PCR; TCRdb stores just in-frame clones and leaves some out. The repertoire holds around 300,000 clones, with about 85% as singletons. Sequenced input: PBMCs or T cells enriched from blood (not recorded which). These receptors were collected from a woman between 45 and 60 years old who had recovered from COVID-19.

This chain uses TRBV7-2 with TRBJ2-1; 8 bases fit TRBD2. Germline CDR1 SGHTA, CDR2 FQGNSA. V was pared by 6 bases and J by 6 bases, with 13 bases of the junction left unmatched. The CDR3 totals 16 residues. This CDR3 is CASRDRGLVGGNEQFF. The CDR3 DNA reads TGTGCCAGCAGGGACCGGGGACTAGTTGGCGGCAATGAGCAGTTCTTC.

The chain couples TRBV5-4 to TRBJ1-4; perhaps TRBD1 as D (6 bases). The CDR3 has 16 amino acids. Trimming pared 0 bases from V and 7 bases from J, leaving 16 bases between. Germline CDR1 and CDR2: SGHNT and YYREEE (reference sequence). The CDR3 bases are TGTGCCAGCAGCTTGGGGGGGCAGGGGACATCTGAAAAACTGTTTTTT. Its protein product is CASSLGGQGTSEKLFF.

The chain uses TRBV28 and TRBJ2-1; 9 bases agree with TRBD2. Trimming removed 6 bases from V and 0 bases from J; junction bases left unmatched: 6. This CDR3 contains 16 residues. Germline values: CDR1 MDHEN, CDR2 SYDVKM. The CDR3 is CASRGTSRSSYNEQFF. The CDR3 DNA sequence: TGTGCCAGCAGGGGGACTAGCCGGAGCTCCTACAATGAGCAGTTCTTC.

In DNA form, the CDR3 reads TGCGCCAGCAGTGGGGCCGTAGATACGCAGTATTTT. This gives the protein CASSGAVDTQYF. The V call is TRBV5-1, the J call TRBJ2-3; possible D gene TRBD1, 5 bases. Germline-derived CDR1 and CDR2 are SGHRS and YFSETQ. The CDR3 spans 12 residues. V lost 5 bases and J 5 bases, leaving 9 bases between the germline ends.

The V and J genes are TRBV27 and TRBJ1-5, with 7 bases fitting TRBD1. Germline-derived CDR1 and CDR2 are MNHEY and SMNVEV (reference sequence). After removal of 5 bases from V and 2 bases from J, the junction contained 12 bases not matched to a gene. The CDR3 loop spans 17 amino acids. CDR3 DNA: TGTGCCAGCAGTAGATCGTCAGGGGGAAGGGGCAATCAGCCCCAGCATTTT. Amino acids: CASSRSSGGRGNQPQHF.

This clone was observed a few times. V usage is TRBV7-2 and J usage is TRBJ1-6, with 8 positions matching TRBD1. V shed 4 bases and J 7 bases; nucleotides not matched to a gene: 6. The CDR3 sequence is 15 residues long. CDR1 and CDR2 (germline): SGHTA, FQGNSA. CDR3 loop: CASSSTGDRNSPLHF. CDR3 in DNA: TGTGCCAGCAGCTCGACAGGGGACCGGAATTCACCCCTCCACTTT.

V and J are TRBV29-1 and TRBJ2-1, with 9 bases lining up with TRBD2. Germline V gene data show CDR1 as SQVTM and CDR2 as ANQGSEA. The CDR3 length is 14 residues. V shed 1 base, J shed 8 bases, and the junction held 6 bases outside the gene matches. As DNA, the CDR3 is TGCAGCGTTGAAGCTAGCGGGACGTCGTATGAGCAGTTCTTC. Amino acids: CSVEASGTSYEQFF.

V and J are TRBV6-5 and TRBJ2-1; D remains unclear. V gave up 5 bases and J gave up 0 bases, with 11 bases separating them. This CDR3 has 15 residues. Germline values: CDR1 MNHEY, CDR2 SVGAGI. CDR3 bases: TGTGCCAGCAGTCCAGACAAGAGCTCCTACAATGAGCAGTTCTTC. This encodes CASSPDKSSYNEQFF.

The chain uses TRBV6-5 and TRBJ2-1, with 8 positions matching TRBD1. The CDR3 consists of 14 residues. V was clipped by 0 bases and J by 9 bases; unmatched bases: 4. CDR1 MNHEY and CDR2 SVGAGI come from the germline V gene. CDR3 region: CASSYSRQGLEQFF. The CDR3, as DNA: TGTGCCAGCAGTTACTCGCGACAGGGGCTTGAGCAGTTCTTC.

The chain carries TRBV7-3 and TRBJ2-7; TRBD1 matches at 7 bases. The V segment lost 2 bases and the J segment 4 bases; nucleotides outside the gene matches: 8. CDR3 length: 15 residues. Germline CDR1 reads SGHTA; CDR2 reads FQGTGA. CDR3 sequence reads: CASSLQRGPQYEQYF. In nucleotides, the CDR3 is TGTGCCAGCAGCTTACAGAGGGGGCCCCAGTACGAGCAGTACTTC.

The chain is built from TRBV5-4 and TRBJ1-3, with 7 positions matching TRBD1. The CDR3 is made up of 15 amino acids. From germline, CDR1 is SGHNT and CDR2 YYREEE (reference sequence). V shed 1 base and J 2 bases; nucleotides not matched to a gene: 3. The CDR3 nucleotides read TGTGCCAGCAGCTTGAATCAGGGGGCTGGAAACACCATATATTTT. It specifies CASSLNQGAGNTIYF.

This clone was counted only a few times. This sequence joins TRBV11-2 and TRBJ2-7, with 7 bases identical to TRBD1. With V trimmed by 1 base and J by 3 bases, 6 bases remained unmatched. The CDR3 is 15 residues long. The V gene's germline CDR1 is SGHAT and CDR2 FQNNGV. In DNA, the CDR3 is TGTGCCAGCAGCTTAGTTTCGACAGGGAACTACGAGCAGTACTTC. It specifies CASSLVSTGNYEQYF. Full variable domain (missing parts from reference TRBV11-2 and TRBJ2-7): EAGVAQSPRYKIIEKRQSVAFWCNPISGHATLYWYQQILGQGPKLLIQFQNNGVVDDSQLPKDRFSAERLKGVDSTLKIQPAKLEDSAVYLCASSLVSTGNYEQYFGPGTRLTVT.

V and J are TRBV11-2 and TRBJ2-7, with TRBD2 identical over 7 bases. CDR1 is SGHAT and CDR2 is FQNNGV in the germline V gene. The CDR3 is 16 residues long. The ends lost 5 bases at V and 3 bases at J; junction bases unmatched: 13. The DNA for the CDR3 is TGTGCCAGCAGCCATCTTTCGCAAGGACTAGTCTACGAGCAGTACTTC. Its protein product is CASSHLSQGLVYEQYF.

The chain uses TRBV6-6 and TRBJ2-1, with 9 bases lining up with TRBD2. The germline gives CDR1 MNHNY, CDR2 SVGAGI (reference sequence). The CDR3 covers 15 residues. The ends lost 3 bases at V and 7 bases at J; junction bases unmatched: 7. This CDR3 is CASSYRLAGANEQFF. The CDR3 coding sequence is TGTGCCAGCAGTTATCGTTTAGCGGGAGCAAATGAGCAGTTCTTC.

The genes are TRBV19 and TRBJ1-4; D possibly corresponds to TRBD1 (5 bases). Germline CDR1 and CDR2: LNHDA and SQIVND (reference sequence). V was shortened by 3 bases and J by 3 bases, with 11 bases between the two germline ends. The CDR3 length is 15 residues. DNA for the CDR3: TGTGCCAGTAGTATGGGACTTTTGGCTAATGAAAAACTGTTTTTT. Protein product: CASSMGLLANEKLFF.